This is a list of T cell receptor beta chains from one sample in a study of cytomegalovirus exposure and HLA in healthy donors. Generated by immunoSEQ multiplex PCR, the TCRdb table keeps only in-frame clones and is missing some. The table records about 150,000 clones, roughly 77% of them present only once. The sequenced material came from PBMCs. These receptors were obtained from a man under 40 in good health and CMV-seropositive. The CDR3 runs from the conserved cysteine through the conserved F or W. D genes are given only for firm matches. Some rows have no size entry. The others give once, few or many, or a class for an expanded clone.

abundance	v_gene	d_gene	j_gene	CDR3nt	CDR3aa
NA	TRBV5-1	TRBD1	TRBJ2-7	TGCGCCAGCAGCGCCCCGGGACAGATATACGAGCAGTACTTC	CASSAPGQIYEQYF
NA	TRBV11-3	NA	TRBJ2-1	TGTGCCAGCAGCTTAGATTATGCGCGGGTTGGTGAGCAGTTCTTC	CASSLDYARVGEQFF
NA	TRBV7-9	TRBD2	TRBJ2-3	TGTGCCAGCAGCTCTAGCGGGGTTACAGATACGCAGTATTTT	CASSSSGVTDTQYF
few	TRBV4-1	TRBD2	TRBJ2-2	TGCGCCAGCAGCCAACTCACCGGGACTAGCGGGAGAGTGACCGGGGAGCTGTTTTTT	CASSQLTGTSGRVTGELFF
NA	TRBV2	NA	TRBJ1-2	TGTGCCGGACTTGGCAGCGATTTAGGTGGCTACACCTTC	CAGLGSDLGGYTF
once	TRBV30	NA	TRBJ1-2	TGTGCCTGGACGATACAGTTAACTAACTATGGCTACACCTTC	CAWTIQLTNYGYTF
NA	TRBV6-1	NA	TRBJ1-1	TGTGCCAGCAGTGAAACCAGGTATCGCGCTTTCTTT	CASSETRYRAFF
NA	TRBV28	NA	TRBJ1-1	TGTGCCAGCAGTTTATCTTGGGGGGGCACTGAAGCTTTCTTT	CASSLSWGGTEAFF
few	TRBV6-6	TRBD1	TRBJ2-5	TGTGCCAGCAGTTCTTCCGGACAGGGGAGAGAGACCCAGTACTTC	CASSSSGQGRETQYF
NA	TRBV5-1	TRBD2	TRBJ2-5	TGCGCCAGCAGCCTAAAGGCGGGGGGAGAGACCCAGTACTTC	CASSLKAGGETQYF
NA	TRBV2	NA	TRBJ1-2	TGTGCCAGCGGTGGGGAGGGACCAAGAGGCTATGGCTACACCTTC	CASGGEGPRGYGYTF
once	TRBV7-9	NA	TRBJ1-1	TGTTCCAGCAGCCCGGGGGACACTGAAGCTTTCTTT	CSSSPGDTEAFF
NA	TRBV18	TRBD1	TRBJ1-2	TGTGCCAGCTCACCACCGTCAGGGGGCCCCCGTGGCTACACCTTC	CASSPPSGGPRGYTF
NA	TRBV30	TRBD2	TRBJ2-3	TGTGCCTCGAACAGCGGGGGCGCCGCAGATACGCAGTATTTT	CASNSGGAADTQYF
NA	TRBV6-5	NA	TRBJ1-1	TGTGCCAGCGCGGCTCCCACTCATATCACTGAAGCTTTCTTT	CASAAPTHITEAFF
NA	TRBV28	TRBD1	TRBJ1-5	TGTGCCAGCAGACTACAGGGGGCTAGCAATCAGCCCCAGCATTTT	CASRLQGASNQPQHF
NA	TRBV6-1	TRBD1	TRBJ1-2	TGTGCCAGCAGTTCAGGACAGGGATCGGATGGCTACACCTTC	CASSSGQGSDGYTF